Detailed here is one T cell receptor (beta chain). Its target is not known. With 60 Vbeta and 13 Jbeta primers, the PCR was carried out. Data came from immunoSEQ multiplex PCR; TCRdb stores just in-frame clones and leaves some out. The sample table sets out about 48,000 clones. The sample belongs to a study of cytomegalovirus exposure and HLA in healthy donors. Overall study results and limits: A later analysis found that most CMV-associated TCR beta chains appeared HLA-restricted.

The sequenced sample consisted of PBMCs. This clonotype was sampled from a male donor in good health and CMV-seropositive.

CDR3 coding DNA: TGTGCCAGCGGGCGGGACTCCTACGAGCAGTACTTC. This encodes CASGRDSYEQYF. This chain links TRBV7-9 with TRBJ2-7; weak D call: TRBD2 (6 bases). Trimming stripped 8 bases from V and 0 bases from J, with 8 bases between. Germline assignment: CDR1 SEHNR and CDR2 FQNEAQ (reference sequence). This CDR3 region has 12 residues.